The sequence of this TCR beta chain was determined in a study of shared clonotypes between healthy human individuals. Overall study: Every donor yielded three CD4 naive, three CD4 memory, two CD8 naive and one CD8 memory plate.

The germline CDR1 and CDR2 sequences are PRHDT and FYEKMQ (reference sequence). This CDR3 has 14 amino acids. V lost 5 bases and J lost 3, with 14 bases in between. This clone was detected only once. The target antigen is unknown. Notes on the study in general: Generation probabilities of non-shared clonotypes were lower (relative to those shared by all four donors).

Naive-designated CD8 cells lacked CD45RO, were positively enriched for CCR7, and omitted terminally differentiated effector memory CD45RA+ cells. Nashville, Tennessee was home to all donors, who were Caucasian adults. The run depth of the assay was deep. Profiling relied on immunoSEQ multiplex PCR, and the TCRdb table lists in-frame clones only, not all of them. The data hold roughly 2.1 million clones, with about 92% observed a single time. The chain joins TRBV13 to TRBJ2-7, with a tentative D call TRBD2 (6 bases). This sequence originates from a man aged 18 to 29 in good health. Some clones in this sample may be carry-over from other donors' samples. The material sequenced was naive CD8+ T cells from PBMCs. Written as DNA, the CDR3 is TGTGCCAGCAGCGATCACGGGGGTGACTACGAGCAGTACTTC. Translated, it gives CASSDHGGDYEQYF. Based on the CDR3 plus reference TRBV13 and TRBJ2-7, the full variable domain is AAGVIQSPRHLIKEKRETATLKCYPIPRHDTVYWYQQGPGQDPQFLISFYEKMQSDKGSIPDRFSAQQFSDYHSELNMSSLELGDSALYFCASSDHGGDYEQYFGPGTRLTVT.